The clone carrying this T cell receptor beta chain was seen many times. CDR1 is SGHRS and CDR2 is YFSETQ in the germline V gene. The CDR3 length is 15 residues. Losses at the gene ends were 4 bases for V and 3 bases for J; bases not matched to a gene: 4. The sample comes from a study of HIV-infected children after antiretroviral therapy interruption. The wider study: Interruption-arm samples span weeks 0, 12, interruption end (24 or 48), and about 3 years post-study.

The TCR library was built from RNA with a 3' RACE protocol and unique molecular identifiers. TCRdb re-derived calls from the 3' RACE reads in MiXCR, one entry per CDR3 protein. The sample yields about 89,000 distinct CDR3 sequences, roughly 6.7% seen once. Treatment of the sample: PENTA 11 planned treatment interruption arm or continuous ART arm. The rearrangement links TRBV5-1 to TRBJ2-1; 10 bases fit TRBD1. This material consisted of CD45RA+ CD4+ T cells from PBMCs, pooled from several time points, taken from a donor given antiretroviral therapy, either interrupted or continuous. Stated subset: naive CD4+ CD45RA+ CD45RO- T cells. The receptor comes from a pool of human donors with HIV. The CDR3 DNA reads TGCGCCAGCAGCCCCCGGACAGGGGGCTACAATGAGCAGTTCTTC. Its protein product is CASSPRTGGYNEQFF.